This TCR beta chain was recovered during a study of regulatory T cells in long-lasting Graves disease. The authors built TCR beta libraries using iRepertoire HTBI primers and Arm-PCR of CDR3 regions. From the multiplex PCR reads, TCRdb called clonotypes with MiXCR, one entry per CDR3 protein. The sample comprises under 300,000 distinct CDR3 sequences, 15% to 20% of which are singletons, and 12% to 15% rests with the top ten. Sample time point: newly diagnosed GD, antithyroid drugs for less than 3 months. With RNA extracted from PBMCs as input, the TCR library was made. This clonotype was detected many times. The same data also contributed to another study, on T cells in Graves' hyperthyroidism and ophthalmopathy.

The receptor's source is a woman aged 25-40 years with Graves disease. Specimen: peripheral blood mononuclear cells (PBMCs), collected at new diagnosis, from a patient treated with antithyroid drugs.

The CDR3 DNA sequence: TGCGCCAGCAGCTCTGGACAGGGTCAGAACACTGAAGCTTTCTTT. It codes for CASSSGQGQNTEAFF. The V and J genes are TRBV5-1 and TRBJ1-1, with 8 bases fitting TRBD1. The trim removed 3 bases at V and 1 base at J, leaving 5 bases unmatched. Germline assignment: CDR1 SGHRS and CDR2 YFSETQ. This CDR3 is 15 amino acids long.